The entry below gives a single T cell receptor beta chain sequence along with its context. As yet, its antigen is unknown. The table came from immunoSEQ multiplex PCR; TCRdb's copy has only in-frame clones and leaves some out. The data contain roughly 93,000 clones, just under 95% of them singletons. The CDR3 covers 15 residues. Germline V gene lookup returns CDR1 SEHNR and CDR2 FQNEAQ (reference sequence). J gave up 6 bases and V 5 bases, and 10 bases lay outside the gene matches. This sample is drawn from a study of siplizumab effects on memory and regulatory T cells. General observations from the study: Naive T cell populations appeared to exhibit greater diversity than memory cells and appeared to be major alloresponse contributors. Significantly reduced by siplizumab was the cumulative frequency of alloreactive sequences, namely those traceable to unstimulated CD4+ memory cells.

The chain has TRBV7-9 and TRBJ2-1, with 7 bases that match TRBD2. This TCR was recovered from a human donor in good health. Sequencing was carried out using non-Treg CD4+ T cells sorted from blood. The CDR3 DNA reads TGTGCCAGCAGCCGACGGACACGGGAGGTCAATGAGCAGTTCTTC. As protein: CASSRRTREVNEQFF.